A single TCR beta chain is shown here with its context. Authors' data handling: Counts of nucleated cells, estimated from reference gene primer amplification, were obtained. Using immunoSEQ multiplex PCR, the repertoire was profiled, and TCRdb retains in-frame clones only, with some absent. V and J calls plus clone size are reproduced from that table; the DNA served to infer D and trimming. The profile shows roughly 150,000 clones, 70% to 90% of them singletons. This sample is drawn from a study of blood T cell repertoires in COVID-19. Source material: peripheral blood. The clonotype comes from a man in his sixties with acute or convalescent COVID-19.

The CDR3 loop is CATSDSDSRPGGYTF. CDR3 sequence (DNA): TGTGCCACCAGTGATTCGGACAGTCGGCCAGGAGGCTACACCTTC. The V gene is TRBV24-1, the J gene TRBJ1-2; possible D gene TRBD1, 6 bases. CDR3 length: 15 residues. Germline CDR1 and CDR2: KGHDR and SFDVKD. V lost 2 bases, J lost 8 bases, and 17 bases lay in between.